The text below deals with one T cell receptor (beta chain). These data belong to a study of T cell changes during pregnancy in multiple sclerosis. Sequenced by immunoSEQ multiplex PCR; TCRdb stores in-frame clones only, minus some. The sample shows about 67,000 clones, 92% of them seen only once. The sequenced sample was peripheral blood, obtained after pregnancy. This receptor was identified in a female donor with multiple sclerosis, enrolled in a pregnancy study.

The CDR3 loop reads CASASWDSVYEQYF. CDR3 bases: TGTGCCAGCGCTTCCTGGGACAGCGTCTACGAGCAGTACTTC. J is TRBJ2-7 and V is TRBV7-9, with 7 bases fitting TRBD1. This CDR3 spans 14 amino acids. Germline assignment: CDR1 SEHNR and CDR2 FQNEAQ (reference sequence). With 8 bases clipped from V and 3 bases from J, the junction kept 10 bases outside the gene matches.